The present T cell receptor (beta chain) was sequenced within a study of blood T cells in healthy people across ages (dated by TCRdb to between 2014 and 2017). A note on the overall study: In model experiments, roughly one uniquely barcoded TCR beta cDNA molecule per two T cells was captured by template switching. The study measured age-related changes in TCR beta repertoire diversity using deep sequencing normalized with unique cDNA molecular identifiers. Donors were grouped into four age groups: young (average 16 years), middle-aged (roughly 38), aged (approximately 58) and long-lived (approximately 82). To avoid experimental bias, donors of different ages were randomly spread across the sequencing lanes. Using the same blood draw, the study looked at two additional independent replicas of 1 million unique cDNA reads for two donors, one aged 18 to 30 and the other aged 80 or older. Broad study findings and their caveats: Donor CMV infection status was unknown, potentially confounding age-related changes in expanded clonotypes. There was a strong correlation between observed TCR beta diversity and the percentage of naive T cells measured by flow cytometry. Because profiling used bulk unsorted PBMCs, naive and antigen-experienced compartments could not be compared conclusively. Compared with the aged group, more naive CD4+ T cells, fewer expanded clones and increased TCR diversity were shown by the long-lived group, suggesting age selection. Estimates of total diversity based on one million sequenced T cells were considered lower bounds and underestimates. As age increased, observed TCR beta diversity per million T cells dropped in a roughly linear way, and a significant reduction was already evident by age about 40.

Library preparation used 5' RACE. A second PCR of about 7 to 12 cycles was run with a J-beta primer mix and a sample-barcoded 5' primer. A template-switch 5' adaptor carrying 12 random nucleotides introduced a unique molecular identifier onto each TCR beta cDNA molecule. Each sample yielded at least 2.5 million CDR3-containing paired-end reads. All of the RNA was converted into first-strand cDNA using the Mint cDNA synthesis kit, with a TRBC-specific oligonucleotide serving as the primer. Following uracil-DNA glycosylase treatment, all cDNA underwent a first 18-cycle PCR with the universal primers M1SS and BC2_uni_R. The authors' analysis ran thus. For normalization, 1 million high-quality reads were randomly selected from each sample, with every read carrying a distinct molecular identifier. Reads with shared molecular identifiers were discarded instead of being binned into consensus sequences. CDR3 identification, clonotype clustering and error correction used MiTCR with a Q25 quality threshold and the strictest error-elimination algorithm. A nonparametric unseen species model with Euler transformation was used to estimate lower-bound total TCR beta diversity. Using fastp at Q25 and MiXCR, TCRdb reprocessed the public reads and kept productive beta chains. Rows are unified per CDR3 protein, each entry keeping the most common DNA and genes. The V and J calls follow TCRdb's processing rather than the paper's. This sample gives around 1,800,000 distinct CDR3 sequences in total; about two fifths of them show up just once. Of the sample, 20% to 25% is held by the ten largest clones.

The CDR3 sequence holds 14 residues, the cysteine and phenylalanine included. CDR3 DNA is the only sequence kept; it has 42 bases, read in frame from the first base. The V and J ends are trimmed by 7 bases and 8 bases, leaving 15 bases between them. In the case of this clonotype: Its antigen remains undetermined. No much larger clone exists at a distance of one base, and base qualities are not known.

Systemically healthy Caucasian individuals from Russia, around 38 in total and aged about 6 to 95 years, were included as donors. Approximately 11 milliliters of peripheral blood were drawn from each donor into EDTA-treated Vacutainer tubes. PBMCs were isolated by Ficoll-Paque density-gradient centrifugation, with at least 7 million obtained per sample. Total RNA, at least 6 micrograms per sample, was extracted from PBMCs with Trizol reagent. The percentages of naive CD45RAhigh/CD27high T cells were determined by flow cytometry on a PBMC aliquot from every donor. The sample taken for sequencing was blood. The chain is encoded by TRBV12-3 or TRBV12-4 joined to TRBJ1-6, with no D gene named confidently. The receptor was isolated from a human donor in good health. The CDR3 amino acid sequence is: CASTKPNMDSPLHF. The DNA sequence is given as TGTGCCAGCACCAAACCTAACATGGATTCACCCCTCCACTTT.